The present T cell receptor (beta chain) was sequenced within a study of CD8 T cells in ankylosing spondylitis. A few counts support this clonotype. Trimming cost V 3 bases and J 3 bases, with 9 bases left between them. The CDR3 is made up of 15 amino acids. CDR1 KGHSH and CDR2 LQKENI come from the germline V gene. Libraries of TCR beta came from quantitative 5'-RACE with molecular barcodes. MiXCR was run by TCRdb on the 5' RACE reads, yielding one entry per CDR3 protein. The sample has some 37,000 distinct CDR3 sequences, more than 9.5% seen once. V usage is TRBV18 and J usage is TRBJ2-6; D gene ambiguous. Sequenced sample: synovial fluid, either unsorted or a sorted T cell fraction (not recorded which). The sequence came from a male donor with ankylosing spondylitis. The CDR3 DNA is TGTGCCAGCTCACCGTACATTTTTGGGGCCAACGTCCTGACTTTC. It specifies CASSPYIFGANVLTF.